This T cell receptor beta chain was observed in a study of T cells in Graves' hyperthyroidism and ophthalmopathy. This clonotype was counted a single time. This CDR3 has 15 residues. V shed 3 bases and J shed 3 bases, with 14 bases lying between them. The germline gives CDR1 SGHTA, CDR2 FQGNSA. Amplification targeted TCR beta CDR3 regions from RNA transcripts. HTBI primers were employed in a first-round RT-PCR of the TCR CDR3. TCRdb itself ran the multiplex PCR reads through MiXCR, one entry per CDR3 protein. The table includes over 700,000 distinct CDR3 sequences, around a third detected once. Sequenced material: blood. The chain uses TRBV7-2 and TRBJ2-5, with TRBD2 as a possible D gene (5 bases). This TCR derives from a middle-aged woman with Graves' hyperthyroidism. The CDR3 reads CASSLGGLGEETQYF. CDR3 bases: TGTGCCAGCAGCTTGGGCGGGCTAGGAGAAGAGACCCAGTACTTC.